This entry features one T cell receptor beta chain sequence. Antigen specificity is unknown. This sample stems from a study of T cell responses to AZD1222 COVID-19 vaccine. Study observations and caveats: Mapped onto spike, vaccine-associated CD4 TCRs spanned it and were dominant at 160-218 and 743-854. Spike-specific TCR breadth and depth grew following two AZD1222 doses.

Profiled with immunoSEQ multiplex PCR; TCRdb holds only in-frame clones, not every one. The data contain approximately 150,000 clones, around nine tenths of them seen just once; the ten biggest clones take up around 1%. Trimming took off 0 bases at V and 8 bases at J, with 11 bases between the two ends. Per the germline V gene, CDR1 is SGDLS and CDR2 is YYNGEE. The CDR3 has 13 amino acids. This chain links TRBV9 with TRBJ1-2; D is unresolved. The sample was peripheral blood, taken 28 days after the second AZD1222 dose. This receptor was identified in an adult who received the AZD1222 COVID-19 vaccine. The CDR3 loop reads CASSVDQAGGYTF. CDR3 sequence (DNA): TGTGCCAGCAGCGTAGATCAGGCGGGGGGCTACACCTTC.